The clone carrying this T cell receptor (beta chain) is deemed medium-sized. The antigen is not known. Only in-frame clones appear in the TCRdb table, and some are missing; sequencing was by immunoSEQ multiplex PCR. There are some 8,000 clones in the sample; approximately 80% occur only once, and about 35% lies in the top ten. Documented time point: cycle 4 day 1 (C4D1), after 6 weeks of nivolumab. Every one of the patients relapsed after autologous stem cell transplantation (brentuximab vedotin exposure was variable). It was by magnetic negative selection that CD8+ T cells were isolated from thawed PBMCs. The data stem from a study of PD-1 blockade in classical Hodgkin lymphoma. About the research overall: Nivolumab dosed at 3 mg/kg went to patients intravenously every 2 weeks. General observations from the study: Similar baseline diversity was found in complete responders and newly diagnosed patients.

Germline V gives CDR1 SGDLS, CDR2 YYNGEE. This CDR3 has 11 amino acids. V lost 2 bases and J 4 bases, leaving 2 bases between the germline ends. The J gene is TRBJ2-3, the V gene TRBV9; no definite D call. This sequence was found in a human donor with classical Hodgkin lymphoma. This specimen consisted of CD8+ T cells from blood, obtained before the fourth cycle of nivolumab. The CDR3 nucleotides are TGTGCCAGCAGCGTTGCAGATACGCAGTATTTT. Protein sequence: CASSVADTQYF.